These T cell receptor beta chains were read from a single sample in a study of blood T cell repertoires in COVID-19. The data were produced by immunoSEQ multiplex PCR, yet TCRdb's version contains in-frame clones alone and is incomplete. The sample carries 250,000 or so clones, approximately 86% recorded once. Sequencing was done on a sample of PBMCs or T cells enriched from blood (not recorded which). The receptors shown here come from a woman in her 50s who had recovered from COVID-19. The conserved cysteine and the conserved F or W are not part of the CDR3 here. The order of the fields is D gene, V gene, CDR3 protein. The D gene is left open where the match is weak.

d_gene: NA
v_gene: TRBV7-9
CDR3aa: ASSPLGGWDSEQY

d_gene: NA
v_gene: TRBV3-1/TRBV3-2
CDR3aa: ASSPTYRVQNIQY

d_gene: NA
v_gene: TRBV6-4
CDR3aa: ASSENGNTGELF

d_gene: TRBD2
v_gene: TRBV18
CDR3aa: ASSPLSLAGNNEQF

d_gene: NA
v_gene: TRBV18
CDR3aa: ASSLAEETQY

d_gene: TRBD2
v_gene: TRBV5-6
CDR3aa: ASSPDGGAGGRNEQF

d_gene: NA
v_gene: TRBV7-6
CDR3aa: ASSDPTVGVNNEQF

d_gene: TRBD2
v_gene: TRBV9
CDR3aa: AIHGWREGKYEQY

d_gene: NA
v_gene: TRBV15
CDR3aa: ATSRDKRGGGALGEKLF

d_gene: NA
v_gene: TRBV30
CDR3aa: AWSVRRLDEQF

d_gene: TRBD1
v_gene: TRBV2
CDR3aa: ASRRGQGNYGYT

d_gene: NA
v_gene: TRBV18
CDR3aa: ASSPRAGEAF

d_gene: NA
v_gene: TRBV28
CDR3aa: ASRPPRQEAF

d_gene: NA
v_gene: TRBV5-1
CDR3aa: ASSLEGSWEDIQY

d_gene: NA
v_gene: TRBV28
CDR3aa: ASRGGPGTEAF

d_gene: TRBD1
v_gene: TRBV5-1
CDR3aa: ASSYGQADTEAF

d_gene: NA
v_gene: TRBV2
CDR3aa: ASREQERGGYT

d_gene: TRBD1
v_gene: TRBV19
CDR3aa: ASSINWDRDSPLH

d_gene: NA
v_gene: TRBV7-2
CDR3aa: ASSLWTEIQPQH

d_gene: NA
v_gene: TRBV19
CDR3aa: ASSSNTEAF

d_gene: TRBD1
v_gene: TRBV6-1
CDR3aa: ASSERDRGGNQPQH

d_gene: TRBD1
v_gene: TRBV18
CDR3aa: ASSPGQPATNQPQH

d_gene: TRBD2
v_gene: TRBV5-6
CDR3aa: ASSLGSGRVETQY

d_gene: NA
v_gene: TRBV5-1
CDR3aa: ASSSSVGGSNEQF

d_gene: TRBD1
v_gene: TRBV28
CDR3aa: ASSLSTGGSNQPQH

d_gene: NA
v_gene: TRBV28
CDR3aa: ASSFLDRTGELF

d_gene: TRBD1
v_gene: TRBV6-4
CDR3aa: ASSKQGGNQPQH

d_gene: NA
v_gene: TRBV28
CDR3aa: ASSPGRSPRGIQY

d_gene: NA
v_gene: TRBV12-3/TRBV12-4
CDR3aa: ASSTGAGSYT

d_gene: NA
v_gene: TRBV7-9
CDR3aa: ASSFGAVDTEAF

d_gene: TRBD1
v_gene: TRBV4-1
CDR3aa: ASSYGQGAYEQY

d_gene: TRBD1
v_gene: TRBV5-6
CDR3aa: ASSLARDPGGGELF

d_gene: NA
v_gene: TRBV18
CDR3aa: ASSPLTGTRKLF

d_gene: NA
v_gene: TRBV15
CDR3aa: ATSTTRGSGNTIY

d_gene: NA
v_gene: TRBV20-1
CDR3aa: SARDPNGYT

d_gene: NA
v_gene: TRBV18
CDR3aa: ASSPRGGEKLF

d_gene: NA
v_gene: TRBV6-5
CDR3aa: ASSFSGVNTEAF

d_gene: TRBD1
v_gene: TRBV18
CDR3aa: ASSPLQGSHTGELF

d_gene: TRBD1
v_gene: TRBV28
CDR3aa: ASSLQPGQGSYEQY

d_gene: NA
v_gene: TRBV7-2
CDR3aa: ASSGTGKSGNTIY

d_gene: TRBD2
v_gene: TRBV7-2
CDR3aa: ASSQPGLANEQF